This T cell receptor (beta chain) emerged from a study of cytomegalovirus exposure and HLA in healthy donors. The study ran its PCR with 60 Vbeta and 13 Jbeta primers. Profiled with immunoSEQ multiplex PCR; TCRdb holds only in-frame clones, not every one. The sample lists 57,000 or so clones; 70% to 80% were seen once. The CDR3 runs to 16 residues. Germline V gene data show CDR1 as SGDLS and CDR2 as YYNGEE. Trimming removed 1 base from V and 0 bases from J, with 11 bases in between. The gene calls are TRBV9 and TRBJ2-1; the D gene is possibly TRBD2 (6 bases). The source is a woman in her fifties or sixties in good health and CMV-seropositive. Sequenced material: PBMCs. The DNA of the CDR3 is TGTGCCAGCAGCGTACGTAGCGGAAGCTCCTACAATGAGCAGTTCTTC. It yields the protein CASSVRSGSSYNEQFF.